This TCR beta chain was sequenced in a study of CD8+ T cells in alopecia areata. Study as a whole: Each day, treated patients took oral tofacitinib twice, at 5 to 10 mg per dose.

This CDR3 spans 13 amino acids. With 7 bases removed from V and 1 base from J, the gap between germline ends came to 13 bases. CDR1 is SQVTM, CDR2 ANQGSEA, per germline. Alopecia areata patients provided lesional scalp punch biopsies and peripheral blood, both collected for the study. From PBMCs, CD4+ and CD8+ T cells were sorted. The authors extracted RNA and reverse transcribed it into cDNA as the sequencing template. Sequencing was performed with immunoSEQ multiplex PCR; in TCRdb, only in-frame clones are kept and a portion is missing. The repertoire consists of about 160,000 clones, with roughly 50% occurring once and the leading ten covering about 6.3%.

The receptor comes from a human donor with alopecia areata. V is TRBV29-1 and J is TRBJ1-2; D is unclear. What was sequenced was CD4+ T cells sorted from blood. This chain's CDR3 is CSAGTQSNYGYTF. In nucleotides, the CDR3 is TGCAGCGCTGGCACCCAGAGTAACTATGGCTACACCTTC.